A single TCR beta chain is shown here with its context. In the authors' workflow: The assay estimated nucleated cells by amplifying reference gene primers. Profiling relied on immunoSEQ multiplex PCR, and the TCRdb table lists in-frame clones only, not all of them. V and J calls and clone size are given by that table; D and trimming were obtained from the DNA. The data show about 180,000 clones, approximately 87% seen once. The sample comes from a study of blood T cell repertoires in COVID-19. Overall study: Both acute and convalescent COVID-19 samples were obtained from the United States, Italy and Spain. Sources were T cells, B-cell-depleted T cells, or PBMCs; the material itself was cDNA or gDNA.

Germline V gene sequence: CDR1 SGHAT, CDR2 FQNNGV. Trimming at V came to 5 bases and at J to 2 bases, leaving 3 bases not matched to a gene. This CDR3 has 14 residues. The chain uses TRBV11-2 and TRBJ1-3, with 7 bases identical to TRBD1. The source material was peripheral blood. The receptor was isolated from a man aged 65 to 85 with active or convalescent COVID-19. In DNA, the CDR3 is TGTGCCAGCAGCGGAGGGACAGCTGGAAACACCATATATTTT. Translating gives CASSGGTAGNTIYF.